This T cell receptor (beta chain) was retrieved from a study of beta chain features in type 1 diabetes. Expressed TCRB transcripts were sequenced after all isolated RNA was converted to cDNA. Measured with immunoSEQ multiplex PCR; TCRdb has only the in-frame clones, and not every one. The sample records about 930,000 clones, under 20% being singletons. The TCR originated in a woman aged 18 to 35 in good health. Sequencing was performed on naive CD4+ T cells from blood.

The CDR3 spells CASSLAKSSGRETQYF. For the CDR3, the DNA is TGTGCCAGCAGCTTGGCCAAAAGCTCAGGGCGAGAGACCCAGTACTTC. This sequence joins TRBV5-4 and TRBJ2-5; D is possibly TRBD1 (5 bases). Germline-derived CDR1 and CDR2 are SGHNT and YYREEE (reference sequence). The CDR3 is 16 amino acids. V was pared by 0 bases and J by 4 bases, with 16 bases between.